These 18 T cell receptor beta chains originate from one sample sequenced in a study of shared clonotypes between healthy human individuals. Repertoires were generated with immunoSEQ multiplex PCR, while TCRdb's copy carries only in-frame clones and drops some. The sample carries roughly 95,000 clones, about 45% recorded once. Sequencing was carried out using PBMCs. The receptors were sampled from a woman aged 40 to 50 in good health. Some clones in this sample may be carry-over from other donors' samples.

This clone was recorded at least ten times. V and J are TRBV2 and TRBJ2-2, with D perhaps matching TRBD1 (5 bases). This CDR3 has 14 residues. V lost 9 bases, J lost 0 bases, and 11 bases lay in between. Germline V gene sequence: CDR1 SNHLY, CDR2 FYNNEI. CDR3 sequence reads: CASLDISNTGELFF. CDR3 DNA: TGTGCCAGTTTGGACATTTCGAACACCGGGGAGCTGTTTTTT.

A note on this clone: This may stem from a read error, because a much larger clone lies one nucleotide away. The same CDR3 also results from other DNA sequences found in this sample. The rearrangement uses TRBV6-5 and TRBJ2-7; a weak D match, TRBD2 (5 bases). Germline V gene sequence: CDR1 MNHEY, CDR2 SVGAGI. The CDR3 runs 12 residues. V was cut by 5 bases and J by 7 bases, with 12 bases left in between. CDR3 sequence reads: CASSTDWNEQYF. Written as DNA, the CDR3 is TGTGCCAGCAGTACGGACTGGAATGAGCAGTACTTC.

This clone showed up just a few times. As DNA, the CDR3 is TGTGCCAGTAGTATTGGGACGAGAACGGACACTGAAGCTTTCTTT. Protein sequence: CASSIGTRTDTEAFF. The rearrangement uses TRBV19 and TRBJ1-1; a weak D match, TRBD1 (5 bases). This CDR3 is 15 amino acids long. V dropped 3 bases and J dropped 3 bases, with 14 bases sitting between them. Germline CDR1 and CDR2: LNHDA and SQIVND (reference sequence).

The chain has TRBV28 and TRBJ2-5; 10 bases align to TRBD1. The assigned J gene may be wrong: the sequence end matches TRBJ2-7 better. The CDR3 is 16 amino acids. Germline loops: CDR1 MDHEN, CDR2 SYDVKM. This chain's CDR3 is CASSPPPTGGIYEQYF. The DNA of the CDR3 is TGTGCCAGCAGCCCCCCCCCGACAGGGGGCATCTACGAGCAGTACTTC.

This clone was detected only once. The V call is TRBV7-2, the J call TRBJ1-3, with 8 positions matching TRBD1. CDR1 and CDR2 (germline): SGHTA, FQGNSA. With V trimmed by 5 bases and J by 4 bases, 7 bases remained unmatched. This CDR3 comprises 15 residues. CDR3: CASSHRDRTGNTIYF. The CDR3 nucleotides read TGTGCCAGCAGCCACCGGGACAGGACCGGAAACACCATATATTTT. Using reference TRBV7-2 and TRBJ1-3 for the parts outside the CDR3, the full variable domain is GAGVSQSPSNKVTEKGKDVELRCDPISGHTALYWYRQSLGQGLEFLIYFQGNSAPDKSGLPSDRFSAERTGGSVSTLTIQRTQQEDSAVYLCASSHRDRTGNTIYFGEGSWLTVV.

The chain combines TRBV6-1 with TRBJ1-4; no definite D call. Germline lookup yields CDR1 MNHNS and CDR2 SASEGT. V was pared by 2 bases and J by 7 bases, with 14 bases between. This CDR3 comprises 15 residues. DNA for the CDR3: TGTGCCAGCAGTGAATCGGTGCGTGGGTTTGAAAAACTGTTTTTT. Encoded protein: CASSESVRGFEKLFF.

This chain uses TRBV9 with TRBJ2-1; 9 bases are shared with TRBD2. CDR1 is SGDLS and CDR2 is YYNGEE in the germline V gene. The CDR3 spans 15 residues. V dropped 3 bases and J dropped 9; count of bases not matched to a gene: 10. CDR3 DNA sequence: TGTGCCAGCAGCGCTGCGGGGGGGCCTGGTGGTGAGCAGTTCTTC. This codes for CASSAAGGPGGEQFF.

The chain carries TRBV9 and TRBJ2-5; 7 nucleotides match TRBD2. TRBJ2-7 explains the end of the DNA better; the J call may be wrong. This CDR3 region has 14 residues. Germline V CDR1 and CDR2: SGDLS, YYNGEE. The CDR3 protein is CASSVGAGTYEQYF. CDR3 coding DNA: TGTGCCAGCAGCGTCGGAGCGGGGACCTACGAGCAGTACTTC.

The chain recombines TRBV30 with TRBJ2-7; the D is unclear. The CDR3 covers 13 residues. The germline gives CDR1 GTSNPN, CDR2 SVGIG (reference sequence). V lost 4 bases, J lost 3 bases, and 13 bases lay in between. The CDR3 DNA is TGTGCCTGGAACCCCTTTAGAGACTACGAGCAGTACTTC. It codes for CAWNPFRDYEQYF. Together with reference TRBV30 and TRBJ2-7, the CDR3 gives the full variable domain: SQTIHQWPATLVQPVGSPLSLECTVEGTSNPNLYWYRQAAGRGLQLLFYSVGIGQISSEVPQNLSASRPQDRQFILSSKKLLLSDSGFYLCAWNPFRDYEQYFGPGTRLTVT.

There are a few counts of this clone. A clone one base away is much larger, so this may be a read error. As the CDR3 is not closed by the conserved phenylalanine or tryptophan, this likely results from a read error. V usage is TRBV28 and J usage is TRBJ2-3; the match to TRBD2 covers 13 bases. The CDR3 consists of 18 residues. Germline V lookup: CDR1 MDHEN, CDR2 SYDVKM. After removal of 9 bases from V and 1 base from J, the junction contained 13 bases not matched to a gene. The CDR3 is CASLTGGLAGEGTDTQYS. CDR3 DNA sequence: TGTGCCAGTCTGACAGGAGGACTAGCGGGAGAGGGCACAGATACGCAGTATTCT.

CDR3 region: CSGTVNTEAFF. The DNA of the CDR3 is TGCAGCGGGACAGTAAACACTGAAGCTTTCTTT. This chain connects TRBV29-1 to TRBJ1-1, with D tentatively TRBD1 (6 bases). The germline V and J ends were trimmed by 7 bases and 2 bases, with 8 bases remaining between them. In germline, CDR1 is SQVTM, CDR2 ANQGSEA. The CDR3 runs 11 residues.

The rearrangement joins TRBV28 to TRBJ2-7; tentatively, D is TRBD1 or TRBD2 (6 bases each). This CDR3 region has 15 residues. V was shortened by 8 bases and J by 0 bases, with 17 bases between the two germline ends. Germline lookup yields CDR1 MDHEN and CDR2 SYDVKM. Written as DNA, the CDR3 is TGTGCCAGCCCCCCTTCGCGGGACAACTCCTACGAGCAGTACTTC. This encodes CASPPSRDNSYEQYF.

The chain carries TRBV13 and TRBJ2-1; D ambiguous. The length of the CDR3 is 15 residues. Deletions cut 4 bases from V and 5 bases from J, with 15 bases between. The germline V gene encodes CDR1 PRHDT and CDR2 FYEKMQ (reference sequence). Here the CDR3 reads CASSSQSGRNNEQFF. The CDR3 DNA follows: TGTGCCAGCAGCTCTCAATCTGGACGGAACAATGAGCAGTTCTTC.

The chain employs TRBV15 and TRBJ2-7, with D tentatively TRBD1 (6 bases). V shed 1 base and J shed 3 bases, with 13 bases lying between them. CDR1 and CDR2 from the germline V gene are LNHNV and YYDKDF (reference sequence). This CDR3 is built from 15 residues. The DNA of the CDR3 is TGTGCCACCAGCAGAGGCCCCTCACAGGGCTACGAGCAGTACTTC. Residues: CATSRGPSQGYEQYF.

This clone showed up many times. This chain joins TRBV6-5 and TRBJ2-4; TRBD1 agrees at 7 bases. Germline V lookup: CDR1 MNHEY, CDR2 SVGAGI. With 5 bases clipped from V and 15 bases from J, the junction kept 7 bases outside the gene matches. This CDR3 has 11 amino acids. This CDR3 is CASSEEGGRYF. The CDR3 region has the DNA TGTGCCAGCAGTGAAGAAGGGGGCAGGTACTTC.

As to this clone: A much bigger clone sits one base away, suggesting this may be a read error. The genes are TRBV6-6 and TRBJ2-7; D uncertain. The length of the CDR3 is 15 residues. The germline gives CDR1 MNHNY, CDR2 SVGAGI (reference sequence). CDR3 sequence: CANSYSTPRLYEQYF. The CDR3 DNA is TGTGCCAACAGTTACTCCACCCCCCGGTTATACGAGCAGTACTTC.

The table lists this clone with a few counts. The gene calls are TRBV21-1 and TRBJ2-7; whether TRBD1, the table's D call, matches the DNA was not checked. TRBV21-1 is recorded as a pseudogene. The length of the CDR3 is 15 residues. The CDR3 bases are TGTGCCAGCAGCAAAAACGGACAGGGGGCCTACGAGCAGTACTTC. It yields the protein CASSKNGQGAYEQYF.

This clone was seen a few times. Given a much more abundant clone one base away, this may be a read error. The chain employs TRBV10-1 and TRBJ2-2; TRBD2 is a possible D gene (5 bases). The CDR3 contains 12 residues. Germline CDR1 WNHNN, CDR2 SYGVQD (reference sequence). The CDR3 sequence: CATSPYTGELVF. CDR3 sequence (DNA): TGCGCCACCTCTCCCTACACCGGGGAGCTGGTTTTT.